The 13 T cell receptor beta chains listed next were all sequenced from one sample in a study of blood T cell repertoires in COVID-19 (dated by TCRdb to the early 2020s). To prepare the library, the immunoSEQ multiplex PCR assay was applied. In its TCRdb copy, this immuneACCESS table keeps in-frame sequences only and misses some clones. Where compared with another copy, unresolved V genes explain less than half of these, and the others have no known cause. Recorded for this sample are 200,000 to 250,000 clones; more than 80% of them occurred a single time. The ten most abundant clones make up roughly 2.7% of the sample. The sample was peripheral blood. The receptors come from a man between 25 and 39 years old with COVID-19, enrolled during active disease.

The chain joins TRBV4-3 to TRBJ1-2, with 9 bases that match TRBD1. CDR1 LGHNA and CDR2 YSLEER come from the germline V gene. V lost 0 bases and J lost 4; bases outside the gene matches: 12. The CDR3 is 18 amino acids. In DNA, the CDR3 is TGCGCCAGCAGCCAAGAGCAAGGACAGGGGACGCGAAGCTATGGCTACACCTTC. This sequence encodes CASSQEQGQGTRSYGYTF.

The J gene is TRBJ1-6, the V gene TRBV7-9; TRBD1 aligns across 7 bases. The germline CDR1 and CDR2 sequences are SEHNR and FQNEAQ (reference sequence). There are 15 residues in the CDR3. The J segment lost 4 bases and the V segment lost 5 bases, leaving 5 bases of the junction unmatched. The DNA of the CDR3 is TGTGCCAGCAGCCCAGGGACAGCATATAATTCACCCCTCCACTTT. It codes for CASSPGTAYNSPLHF. Filled out from reference TRBV7-9 and TRBJ1-6, the complete variable domain reads DTGVSQNPRHKITKRGQNVTFRCDPISEHNRLYWYRQTLGQGPEFLTYFQNEAQLEKSRLLSDRFSAERPKGSFSTLEIQRTEQGDSAMYLCASSPGTAYNSPLHFGNGTRLTVT.

The V gene is TRBV4-1, the J gene TRBJ2-2; 9 bases are shared with TRBD2. Germline V gene data show CDR1 as MGHRA and CDR2 as YSYEKL. This CDR3 comprises 16 residues. The V gene end was trimmed by 1 base and the J gene end by 7 bases; junction bases not matched to a gene: 7. The CDR3: CASSQVLRGGLGELFF. For the CDR3, the DNA is TGCGCCAGCAGCCAAGTGTTGCGGGGGGGCCTCGGGGAGCTGTTTTTT.

The CDR3 protein is CASKSGTSLPNEQFF. The CDR3 nucleotides read TGTGCCAGTAAATCCGGGACTAGCCTACCCAATGAGCAGTTCTTC. The genes are TRBV19 and TRBJ2-1; 9 bases align to TRBD2. The CDR3 runs to 15 residues. Germline lookup yields CDR1 LNHDA and CDR2 SQIVND (reference sequence). Trimming took 7 bases from V and 6 from J; bases not matched to a gene: 10.

This clone was recorded once. The chain carries TRBV18 and TRBJ2-1; maybe TRBD2 (6 bases). Germline loops: CDR1 KGHSH, CDR2 LQKENI. V lost 3 bases, J lost 8 bases, and 14 bases lay in between. The CDR3 has 14 amino acids. The CDR3 DNA reads as TGTGCCAGCTCACCTCCCGGAGGGTTATATGAGCAGTTCTTC. Its translation: CASSPPGGLYEQFF.

The chain carries TRBV4-2 and TRBJ2-7, with TRBD2 matching 11 bases. Looked up from germline, CDR1 is LGHNA and CDR2 is YNFKEQ. The CDR3 covers 16 residues. J lost 2 bases, V lost 0 bases, and 3 bases had no gene match. The CDR3 spells CASSQEETSGTYEQYF. Written as DNA, the CDR3 is TGTGCCAGCAGCCAAGAGGAGACTAGCGGGACCTACGAGCAGTACTTC.

The chain combines TRBV7-2 with TRBJ2-7, with 8 positions matching TRBD2. Germline-derived CDR1 and CDR2 are SGHTA and FQGNSA. The V gene end was trimmed by 3 bases and the J gene end by 1 base; junction bases not matched to a gene: 2. This CDR3 spans 14 amino acids. As DNA, the CDR3 is TGTGCCAGCAGCTTTAGCGGGAAGTCCTACGAGCAGTACTTC. It specifies CASSFSGKSYEQYF.

The rearrangement joins TRBV14 to TRBJ2-7; a possible D gene is TRBD2 (6 bases). CDR1 and CDR2 (germline): SGHDN, FVKESK. The V end lost 1 base, the J end lost 4 bases, and 8 bases lay between the germline ends. The CDR3 has 13 residues. Here the CDR3 reads CASSQGGRYEQYF. Here the CDR3 DNA reads TGTGCCAGCAGCCAAGGGGGGAGGTACGAGCAGTACTTC.

This chain connects TRBV5-1 to TRBJ1-1; 8 bases fit TRBD1. J was trimmed by 4 bases and V by 3 bases; bases with no gene match: 5. CDR3 size: 14 residues. Germline CDR1 is SGHRS and CDR2 is YFSETQ. DNA for the CDR3: TGCGCCAGCAGCTCACAGGGGGGAGTCACTGAAGCTTTCTTT. Protein sequence: CASSSQGGVTEAFF.

V is TRBV12-3 or TRBV12-4 and J is TRBJ2-7; the D gene is possibly TRBD2 (6 bases). The CDR3 is 13 amino acids. V shed 5 bases and J shed 5 bases, with 13 bases lying between them. This chain's CDR3 is CASSPTSRDEQYF. In DNA form, the CDR3 reads TGTGCCAGCAGTCCTACTAGCCGGGACGAGCAGTACTTC.

The rearrangement links TRBV2 to TRBJ1-2; 12 bases line up with TRBD1. J was trimmed by 5 bases and V by 6 bases; bases with no gene match: 7. CDR1 is SNHLY and CDR2 is FYNNEI in the germline V gene. The CDR3 is 15 residues long. CDR3 loop: CASRPGQGAGYGYTF. The CDR3 nucleotides read TGTGCCAGCAGGCCGGGACAGGGGGCAGGATATGGCTACACCTTC.

V usage is TRBV7-3 and J usage is TRBJ2-3; 9 nucleotides align to TRBD2. Germline V gives CDR1 SGHTA, CDR2 FQGTGA. V trimming: 2 bases; J trimming: 2 bases; junction bases outside the gene matches: 5. The CDR3 length is 16 residues. The CDR3 reads CASSLAGGRATDTQYF. In DNA form, the CDR3 reads TGTGCCAGCAGCTTAGCGGGGGGGCGTGCCACAGATACGCAGTATTTT.

This chain joins TRBV5-1 and TRBJ2-7; D may be TRBD1 (6 bases). The germline V gene encodes CDR1 SGHRS and CDR2 YFSETQ. V gave up 7 bases and J gave up 2 bases, with 16 bases separating them. The CDR3 is 14 amino acids. This chain's CDR3 is CASGDGQPTYEQYF. The CDR3 DNA follows: TGCGCCAGCGGAGATGGACAGCCGACCTACGAGCAGTACTTC.